This is a list of T cell receptor beta chains from one sample in a study of identifying expanded T cells in peripheral blood. Sequencing used immunoSEQ multiplex PCR; TCRdb keeps in-frame clones, though not all of them. Among roughly 84,000 clones listed, roughly 89% were seen once. The material sequenced was blood. Source of these receptors: a person between 18 and 70 years old in good health. Each CDR3 is given with its conserved first and last residue. The D gene is left open where the match is weak. Not every row has a clone size; where given, it reads once, few, many or a size class.

D gene: -
clone size: -
J gene: TRBJ2-5
V gene: TRBV15
CDR3 protein: CATSPRVGAETQYF
CDR3 DNA: TGTGCCACCAGCCCTCGAGTGGGAGCCGAGACCCAGTACTTC

D gene: TRBD1
clone size: once
J gene: TRBJ1-1
V gene: TRBV6-5
CDR3 protein: CATAQGASPTEAFF
CDR3 DNA: TGTGCCACAGCACAGGGGGCGAGTCCCACTGAAGCTTTCTTT

D gene: -
clone size: -
J gene: TRBJ2-5
V gene: TRBV7-9
CDR3 protein: CASSARVAVETQYF
CDR3 DNA: TGTGCCAGCAGCGCTAGAGTAGCGGTAGAGACCCAGTACTTC

D gene: -
clone size: -
J gene: TRBJ1-2
V gene: TRBV14
CDR3 protein: CASSQGGRFYGYTF
CDR3 DNA: TGTGCCAGCAGCCAGGGCGGCAGGTTCTATGGCTACACCTTC

D gene: -
clone size: -
J gene: TRBJ2-7
V gene: TRBV7-9
CDR3 protein: CASSGPAGGYEQYF
CDR3 DNA: TGTGCCAGCAGCGGCCCGGCCGGGGGCTACGAGCAGTACTTC

D gene: -
clone size: -
J gene: TRBJ1-1
V gene: TRBV18
CDR3 protein: CASSPGGGRVNTEAFF
CDR3 DNA: TGTGCCAGCTCACCCGGCGGGGGTCGGGTGAACACTGAAGCTTTCTTT

D gene: -
clone size: -
J gene: TRBJ2-7
V gene: TRBV27
CDR3 protein: CASSPAVGPYEQYF
CDR3 DNA: TGTGCCAGCAGTCCGGCGGTTGGGCCATACGAGCAGTACTTC

D gene: TRBD1
clone size: -
J gene: TRBJ1-5
V gene: TRBV4-3
CDR3 protein: CASSVPGTGALLEYSNQPQHF
CDR3 DNA: TGCGCCAGCAGCGTTCCCGGGACAGGGGCCCTACTTGAATATAGCAATCAGCCCCAGCATTTT

D gene: TRBD1
clone size: once
J gene: TRBJ2-3
V gene: TRBV27
CDR3 protein: CASSLSFPQGASGTDTQYF
CDR3 DNA: TGTGCCAGCAGTTTATCGTTCCCCCAGGGGGCTAGTGGCACAGATACGCAGTATTTT

D gene: TRBD2
clone size: -
J gene: TRBJ2-3
V gene: TRBV7-9
CDR3 protein: CASRPKGLAADTQYF
CDR3 DNA: TGTGCCAGCAGACCTAAAGGACTAGCTGCCGATACGCAGTATTTT

D gene: -
clone size: -
J gene: TRBJ2-1
V gene: TRBV19
CDR3 protein: CASSGGAWYEQFF
CDR3 DNA: TGTGCCAGTAGTGGCGGGGCGTGGTATGAGCAGTTCTTC

D gene: -
clone size: -
J gene: TRBJ1-1
V gene: TRBV7-9
CDR3 protein: CASSPPGPLNTEAFF
CDR3 DNA: TGTGCCAGCAGCCCTCCGGGACCTTTGAACACTGAAGCTTTCTTT

D gene: -
clone size: -
J gene: TRBJ2-3
V gene: TRBV6-6
CDR3 protein: CASSRPNTDTQYF
CDR3 DNA: TGTGCCAGCAGTCGACCCAACACAGATACGCAGTATTTT

D gene: -
clone size: -
J gene: TRBJ1-2
V gene: TRBV11-3
CDR3 protein: CASSLEGYGYTF
CDR3 DNA: TGTGCCAGCAGCTTAGAAGGGTATGGCTACACCTTC

D gene: -
clone size: -
J gene: TRBJ2-7
V gene: TRBV5-6
CDR3 protein: CASSGPYEQYF
CDR3 DNA: TGTGCCAGCAGTGGTCCTTACGAGCAGTACTTC

D gene: -
clone size: once
J gene: TRBJ1-1
V gene: TRBV7-9
CDR3 protein: CASSMGQNTEAFF
CDR3 DNA: TGTGCCAGCAGCATGGGACAGAACACTGAAGCTTTCTTT

D gene: -
clone size: -
J gene: TRBJ2-7
V gene: TRBV11-1
CDR3 protein: CASSLGTGIPYEQYF
CDR3 DNA: TGTGCCAGCAGCTTAGGCACAGGGATCCCCTACGAGCAGTACTTC

D gene: TRBD1
clone size: -
J gene: TRBJ2-2
V gene: TRBV30
CDR3 protein: CAWSSIPLTGGANTGELFF
CDR3 DNA: TGTGCCTGGAGTTCGATACCCTTAACAGGGGGAGCGAACACCGGGGAGCTGTTTTTT